A selection of T cell receptor beta chains follows, all from one sample in a study of post-analysis software for immune sequencing data. Using its own MiXCR run on the PCR reads, TCRdb lists one record per CDR3 protein. The sample holds 400,000 to 500,000 distinct CDR3 sequences; 30% to 45% are singletons and the top ten take less than 10%. The specimen was blood. Receptors were obtained from a girl aged 2 to 9 with multiple sclerosis. The CDR3 runs from the conserved cysteine through the conserved F or W. A D gene is named only where the DNA matches it firmly. Rows may omit the clone size; those that give it use once, few, many or a size class.

d_call clone_size j_call v_call cdr3_aa cdr3_nt
. few TRBJ1-4 TRBV5-1 CASSPHGLAEKLFF TGCGCCAGCAGCCCCCACGGGCTGGCTGAAAAACTGTTTTTT
. few TRBJ2-1 TRBV7-2 CASSLDGRHNEQFF TGTGCCAGCAGCTTAGACGGACGACACAATGAGCAGTTCTTC
. . TRBJ2-7 TRBV4-3 CASSRRALDSYEQYF TGCGCCAGCAGCCGACGGGCCCTCGACTCCTACGAGCAGTACTTC
. few TRBJ1-5 TRBV28 CASSLRGSISNQPQHF TGTGCCAGCAGTTTAAGGGGTTCTATTAGCAATCAGCCCCAGCATTTT
. few TRBJ2-7 TRBV11-2 CASSSLRDVNYEQYF TGTGCCAGCAGCTCGCTCCGGGACGTTAACTACGAGCAGTACTTC
. once TRBJ1-2 TRBV12-3/TRBV12-4 CASSLGRGSGYTF TGTGCCAGCAGCCTCGGACGGGGGTCGGGATACACCTTC
. . TRBJ1-1 TRBV7-3 CASSLIRGNTEAFF TGTGCCAGCAGCTTAATCAGGGGGAACACTGAAGCTTTCTTT
. . TRBJ2-4 TRBV2 CASSEGQIVQYF TGTGCCAGCAGCGAAGGGCAGATCGTGCAGTACTTC
. . TRBJ1-1 TRBV29-1 CSVIAGNPEAFF TGCAGCGTTATCGCAGGAAACCCTGAAGCTTTCTTT
. once TRBJ1-5 TRBV29-1 CSVMVGDQPQHF TGCAGCGTTATGGTTGGGGACCAGCCCCAGCATTTT
. few TRBJ1-6 TRBV11-1 CASSDEDRRPNSPLHF TGTGCCAGCAGCGACGAAGACAGGCGACCTAATTCACCCCTCCACTTT
. few TRBJ2-1 TRBV7-6 CASSSTGASGEQFF TGTGCCAGCAGCTCCACGGGGGCAAGTGGTGAGCAGTTCTTC
. . TRBJ1-1 TRBV6-5 CASRSGGVTEAFF TGTGCCAGCAGGAGCGGGGGGGTCACTGAAGCTTTCTTT
. . TRBJ2-2 TRBV19 CASSLEARAVGTGELFF TGTGCCAGTAGTCTCGAGGCCAGGGCGGTTGGCACCGGGGAGCTGTTTTTT
. . TRBJ1-2 TRBV28 CASSPGMVYGYTF TGTGCCAGCAGCCCGGGTATGGTCTATGGCTACACCTTC
. . TRBJ1-5 TRBV19 CASSIRTPGQPQHF TGTGCCAGTAGTATAAGAACCCCCGGTCAGCCCCAGCATTTT
. few TRBJ1-4 TRBV7-9 CASSLGSGVDEKLFF TGTGCCAGCAGCTTAGGGTCGGGAGTCGATGAAAAACTGTTTTTT
. . TRBJ2-5 TRBV12-3/TRBV12-4 CASSHSGEKETQYF TGTGCCAGCAGCCACTCAGGAGAGAAGGAGACCCAGTACTTC
. . TRBJ2-3 TRBV2 CASSEQRDTQYF TGTGCCAGCAGTGAACAAAGGGATACGCAGTATTTT
. . TRBJ2-3 TRBV29-1 CSVDDTTGRTDTQYF TGCAGCGTTGACGATACGACAGGGAGGACAGATACGCAGTATTTT
. . TRBJ1-2 TRBV5-5 CASSLGDNNWDYGYTF TGTGCCAGCAGCTTGGGGGACAACAACTGGGACTATGGCTACACCTTC
TRBD2 . TRBJ2-7 TRBV6-6 CASSYSGGDPSYEQYF TGTGCCAGCAGTTACTCGGGAGGGGACCCCTCCTACGAGCAGTACTTC
. . TRBJ2-7 TRBV6-6 CASSYSRGNYEQYF TGTGCCAGCAGTTACTCTAGGGGGAACTACGAGCAGTACTTC
. . TRBJ2-1 TRBV28 CASSRAGPRQFF TGTGCCAGCAGTCGTGCCGGGCCGAGACAGTTCTTC
TRBD2 few TRBJ2-5 TRBV6-9 CASRKTSGRETQYF TGTGCCAGCAGGAAGACTAGCGGGAGAGAGACCCAGTACTTC
TRBD1 . TRBJ1-5 TRBV5-6 CASSLSGGTGRQPQHF TGTGCCAGCAGCTTGAGCGGGGGGACAGGGAGGCAGCCCCAGCATTTT
TRBD1 . TRBJ2-5 TRBV28 CASSMGQGEETQYF TGTGCCAGCAGCATGGGACAGGGCGAGGAGACCCAGTACTTC
. . TRBJ1-2 TRBV20-1 CSAKPGSYGYTF TGCAGTGCTAAGCCGGGGAGTTATGGCTACACCTTC
TRBD2 . TRBJ2-7 TRBV7-9 CASSSALAVFSYEQYF TGTGCCAGCAGCTCCGCCCTAGCGGTCTTTTCCTACGAGCAGTACTTC
TRBD2 few TRBJ2-1 TRBV7-9 CASSFPKAGGRRNEQFF TGTGCCAGCAGCTTTCCAAAAGCGGGGGGGCGAAGAAATGAGCAGTTCTTC
. few TRBJ1-2 TRBV7-9 CATDEGMAYTF TGTGCCACTGACGAAGGGATGGCGTACACCTTC
. few TRBJ2-1 TRBV6-5 CASSYQQDNEQFF TGTGCCAGCAGTTATCAGCAGGACAATGAGCAGTTCTTC
. few TRBJ2-3 TRBV6-2/TRBV6-3 CASSPGTTSTDTQYF TGTGCCAGCAGTCCCGGGACAACTAGCACAGATACGCAGTATTTT
. . TRBJ1-5 TRBV7-2 CASSPFVGDQPQHF TGTGCCAGCAGCCCGTTTGTGGGGGATCAGCCCCAGCATTTT
. . TRBJ1-2 TRBV12-3/TRBV12-4 CASSRGLAGYTF TGTGCCAGCAGCCGGGGCTTAGCGGGCTACACCTTC
. . TRBJ1-1 TRBV6-5 CASRFPGGTEAFF TGTGCCAGCAGGTTTCCGGGGGGTACTGAAGCTTTCTTT
. . TRBJ2-5 TRBV13 CASTTGKWEQYF TGTGCCAGCACGACTGGGAAGTGGGAGCAGTACTTC
. few TRBJ2-1 TRBV20-1 CSARDPRRSSLLNEQFF TGCAGTGCTAGAGATCCCCGTAGATCTAGCCTTCTCAATGAGCAGTTCTTC
TRBD1 . TRBJ1-2 TRBV5-1 CASSFDSGQGYGYTF TGCGCCAGCAGCTTTGACTCTGGACAGGGGTATGGCTACACCTTC
. . TRBJ2-3 TRBV5-1 CASSWGTPEDTQYF TGCGCCAGCAGCTGGGGTACACCGGAGGATACGCAGTATTTT
. once TRBJ2-7 TRBV3-1 CASSQDRGQYF TGTGCCAGCAGCCAAGACAGGGGGCAGTACTTC
. . TRBJ1-1 TRBV20-1 CSKVDRNTEAFF TGCAGTAAAGTCGACAGGAACACTGAAGCTTTCTTT
TRBD2 few TRBJ2-1 TRBV9 CASSHGLAGGNNEQFF TGTGCCAGCAGCCACGGACTAGCGGGGGGAAACAATGAGCAGTTCTTC
. . TRBJ2-1 TRBV2 CACSPGTANEQFF TGTGCCTGCAGTCCCGGGACGGCGAATGAGCAGTTCTTC
. . TRBJ2-7 TRBV9 CASSIDGFSYEQYF TGTGCCAGCAGCATTGACGGCTTCTCCTACGAGCAGTACTTC